The 2 T cell receptor beta chains reported below all come from one sample, sequenced in a study of CD8 T cell repertoires and HIV-1 epitope variants. Antigen specificity for these receptors is unknown. The protocol was immunoSEQ multiplex PCR, while the TCRdb copy is restricted to in-frame clones and leaves out a portion. There are roughly 5,400 clones in the sample; 60% to 65% occur only once, and 40% to 50% lies in the top ten. The sample was cultured CD8+ T cells derived from PBMCs. Receptors were obtained from a male donor with HIV.

V is TRBV28 and J is TRBJ2-4; tentative D call: TRBD2 (5 bases). CDR1 is MDHEN, CDR2 SYDVKM, per germline. V was pared by 5 bases and J by 6 bases, with 8 bases between. This CDR3 is built from 12 residues. The DNA of the CDR3 is TGTGCCAGCAGTCTAGGAGGAAACATTCAGTACTTC. The encoded protein is CASSLGGNIQYF.

The V call is TRBV4-3, the J call TRBJ2-7; 11 positions match TRBD1. In germline, CDR1 is LGHNA, CDR2 YSLEER. This CDR3 is 15 amino acids long. Losses at the gene ends were 1 base for V and 2 bases for J; bases not matched to a gene: 1. The CDR3 protein is CASSQGTGGAYEQYF. The CDR3 region has the DNA TGCGCCAGCAGCCAAGGGACAGGGGGCGCCTACGAGCAGTACTTC.